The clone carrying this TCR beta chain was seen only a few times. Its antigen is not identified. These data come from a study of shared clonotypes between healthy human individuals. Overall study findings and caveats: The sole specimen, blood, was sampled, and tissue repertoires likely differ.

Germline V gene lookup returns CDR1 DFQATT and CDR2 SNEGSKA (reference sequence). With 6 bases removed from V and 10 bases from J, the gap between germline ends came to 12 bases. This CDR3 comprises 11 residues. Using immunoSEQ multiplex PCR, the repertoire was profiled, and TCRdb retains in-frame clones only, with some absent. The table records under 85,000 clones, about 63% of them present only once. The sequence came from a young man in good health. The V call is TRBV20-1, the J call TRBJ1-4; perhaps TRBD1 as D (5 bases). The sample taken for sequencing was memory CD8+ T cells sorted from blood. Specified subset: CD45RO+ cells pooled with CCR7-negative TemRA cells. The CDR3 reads CSAPEQGKLFF. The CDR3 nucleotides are TGCAGTGCCCCTGAGCAGGGAAAACTGTTTTTT.